The 10 T cell receptor beta chains in this list originate from one sample, sequenced in a study of cytomegalovirus exposure and HLA in healthy donors. PCR used 60 Vbeta primers and 13 Jbeta primers. Produced via immunoSEQ multiplex PCR; TCRdb's table is partial and in-frame only. The repertoire holds fewer than 200,000 clones, 70% to 80% seen once, with 0.75% to 0.8% in the top ten. Sequencing was carried out using PBMCs. The receptors were gathered from a female donor in good health and CMV-seronegative.

The V gene is TRBV5-1, the J gene TRBJ2-2; D remains unclear. The CDR3 totals 14 residues. CDR1 and CDR2 (germline): SGHRS, YFSETQ. V shed 4 bases and J shed 6 bases, with 13 bases lying between them. DNA for the CDR3: TGCGCCAGCAGCCCAGCGCCCACGGCCGGGGAGCTGTTTTTT. Protein sequence: CASSPAPTAGELFF.

The genes are TRBV19 and TRBJ2-7; TRBD2 aligns across 8 bases. Germline trimming cut 4 bases from V and 5 bases from J; bases unmatched to any gene: 10. CDR3 length: 15 residues. Germline values: CDR1 LNHDA, CDR2 SQIVND (reference sequence). The CDR3 sequence: CASSSLRAGDDEQYF. The CDR3, as DNA: TGTGCCAGTAGTAGTTTAAGAGCGGGAGACGACGAGCAGTACTTC.

The chain uses TRBV10-3 and TRBJ2-7; TRBD1 matches 8 bases. CDR3 length: 15 residues. Germline CDR1 is ENHRY and CDR2 is SYGVKD. V lost 0 bases, J lost 1 base, and 2 bases stayed unmatched. The CDR3: CAISESGTGSYEQYF. CDR3 coding DNA: TGTGCCATCAGTGAGTCCGGGACAGGTTCCTACGAGCAGTACTTC.

This chain joins TRBV11-2 and TRBJ2-7; TRBD2 matches at 11 bases. The CDR3 length is 16 residues. The germline V gene encodes CDR1 SGHAT and CDR2 FQNNGV. The V and J ends lost 5 bases and 6 bases, in that order; junction bases with no gene match: 12. The CDR3 DNA sequence: TGTGCCAGCAGCGTTAGCGGGGGGGCCCTTTCCGGCGAGCAGTACTTC. Its protein is CASSVSGGALSGEQYF.

The count of this clone is one. The rearrangement links TRBV10-3 to TRBJ2-7; 10 nucleotides match TRBD1. The CDR3 totals 14 residues. Germline lookup yields CDR1 ENHRY and CDR2 SYGVKD. The V and J ends lost 6 bases and 4 bases, in that order; junction bases with no gene match: 6. This chain's CDR3 is CAIRPTGGMYEQYF. The CDR3 region has the DNA TGTGCCATCAGGCCGACAGGGGGCATGTACGAGCAGTACTTC.

The chain employs TRBV28 and TRBJ2-7; TRBD2 matches at 10 bases. CDR1 and CDR2 (germline): MDHEN, SYDVKM. The J segment lost 1 base and the V segment lost 7 bases, leaving 10 bases of the junction unmatched. The CDR3 has 16 residues. The CDR3 sequence is CASNSAGGGSSYEQYF. The CDR3 DNA is TGTGCCAGCAACTCAGCGGGAGGGGGTTCGTCCTACGAGCAGTACTTC.

The chain is built from TRBV30 and TRBJ1-5; TRBD1 is a possible D gene (6 bases). Trimming shortened V by 0 bases and J by 3 bases, and 12 bases separated the two germline ends. The CDR3 is 15 residues long. Germline CDR1 is GTSNPN and CDR2 is SVGIG (reference sequence). CDR3 amino acids: CAWSVLGTNNQPQHF. CDR3 coding DNA: TGTGCCTGGAGTGTACTGGGGACAAACAATCAGCCCCAGCATTTT.

V usage is TRBV28 and J usage is TRBJ1-3; D ambiguous. Trimming took 3 bases from V and 4 from J, leaving 4 bases between them. This CDR3 has 12 residues. Germline-derived CDR1 and CDR2 are MDHEN and SYDVKM. The CDR3 DNA sequence: TGTGCCAGCAGTTTCAGGGGAAACACCATATATTTT. It codes for CASSFRGNTIYF.

V usage is TRBV27 and J usage is TRBJ1-3; perhaps TRBD1 as D (5 bases). Per germline, CDR1 MNHEY and CDR2 SMNVEV (reference sequence). The CDR3 runs to 15 residues. With 4 bases removed from V and 0 bases from J, the gap between germline ends came to 10 bases. The CDR3 coding sequence is TGTGCCAGCAGTTCAGACAGTTCCTCTGGAAACACCATATATTTT. Its protein product is CASSSDSSSGNTIYF.

Worth noting for this clone: The germline gene is not matched at one end of the junction; a read error may be the cause. DNA for the CDR3: TGTTCCAGCAGCTTACATAGCTCAGGGGGCACTGAAGCTTTCTTT. Its translation: CSSSLHSSGGTEAFF. V usage is TRBV7-9 and J usage is TRBJ1-1; TRBD1 agrees at 7 bases. The CDR3 is 15 amino acids. Per the germline V gene, CDR1 is SEHNR and CDR2 is FQNEAQ (reference sequence).